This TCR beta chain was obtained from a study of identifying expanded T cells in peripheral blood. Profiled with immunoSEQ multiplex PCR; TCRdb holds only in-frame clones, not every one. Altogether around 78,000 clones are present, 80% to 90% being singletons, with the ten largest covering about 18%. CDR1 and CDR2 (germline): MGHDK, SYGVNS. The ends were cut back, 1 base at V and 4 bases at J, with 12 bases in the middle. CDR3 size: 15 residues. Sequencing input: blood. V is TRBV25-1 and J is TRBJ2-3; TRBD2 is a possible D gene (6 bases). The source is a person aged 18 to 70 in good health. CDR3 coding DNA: TGTGCCAGCAGTGAATTTCGGGGCGGGGCAGATACGCAGTATTTT. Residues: CASSEFRGGADTQYF. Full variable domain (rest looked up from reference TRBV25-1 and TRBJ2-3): EADIYQTPRYLVIGTGKKITLECSQTMGHDKMYWYQQDPGMELHLIHYSYGVNSTEKGDLSSESTVSRIRTEHFPLTLESARPSHTSQYLCASSEFRGGADTQYFGPGTRLTVL.